The 11 T cell receptor beta chains given below trace back to one sample, sequenced in a study of T cells in Graves' hyperthyroidism and ophthalmopathy. Amplification of TCR beta CDR3 regions was performed using RNA transcripts as template. The study used the HTBI primer set for a first-round RT-PCR of the TCR CDR3. TCRdb reprocessed the multiplex PCR reads with MiXCR, giving one entry per CDR3 protein. This table has about 460,000 distinct CDR3 sequences, 22% appearing once. The sequenced sample consisted of blood. These receptors were taken from a woman between 70 and 85 years old with Graves' ophthalmopathy.

This clonotype was detected many times. The gene calls are TRBV20-1 and TRBJ2-1; TRBD2 is a possible D gene (6 bases). V shed 3 bases and J shed 5 bases, with 14 bases lying between them. Germline values: CDR1 DFQATT, CDR2 SNEGSKA (reference sequence). The CDR3 totals 14 residues. CDR3 amino acids: CSARLVGGDNEQFF. CDR3 coding DNA: TGCAGTGCTAGGCTAGTCGGCGGGGACAATGAGCAGTTCTTC.

The V gene is TRBV6-2 or TRBV6-3, the J gene TRBJ2-2; 9 bases fit TRBD2. Germline V lookup: CDR1 MNHEY, CDR2 SVGEGT. V was pared by 4 bases and J by 3 bases, with 9 bases of the junction left unmatched. This CDR3 comprises 17 residues. In DNA form, the CDR3 reads TGTGCCAGCAGTTCCCTTAGCGGGAGCCCCCACACCGGGGAGCTGTTTTTT. The encoded protein is CASSSLSGSPHTGELFF.

For the CDR3, the DNA is TGCAGTGCTAGTGGCGGTTACTATGGCTACACCTTC. It yields the protein CSASGGYYGYTF. The chain links TRBV20-1 to TRBJ1-2; D not resolved. CDR1 DFQATT and CDR2 SNEGSKA come from the germline V gene (reference sequence). Trimming took 3 bases from V and 3 from J, leaving 8 bases between them. This CDR3 has 12 residues.

This clonotype has more than one count but fewer than ten. The chain has TRBV20-1 and TRBJ2-1; 9 bases match TRBD2. The CDR3 is made up of 17 amino acids. V lost 5 bases to trimming and J lost 3 bases; unmatched junction nucleotides: 14. Germline V gives CDR1 DFQATT, CDR2 SNEGSKA (reference sequence). The CDR3 DNA is TGCAGTGCTCTTAACTTAGCGGGAGAGGGGGGCTACAATGAGCAGTTCTTC. This translates into CSALNLAGEGGYNEQFF.

This clonotype has only a few counts. The CDR3 loop is CASIETSVDNEQFF. The DNA of the CDR3 is TGTGCCAGCATCGAGACTAGCGTCGACAATGAGCAGTTCTTC. V is TRBV6-2 or TRBV6-3 and J is TRBJ2-1, with 8 nucleotides matching TRBD2. CDR3 length: 14 amino acids. Germline V CDR1 and CDR2: MNHEY, SVGEGT. V was pared by 7 bases and J by 5 bases, with 7 bases of the junction left unmatched.

CDR3 nucleotides: TGTGCCAGCAGCCGCGAAGAGTTAAACACCGGGGAGCTGTTTTTT. This encodes CASSREELNTGELFF. The chain couples TRBV7-8 to TRBJ2-2; no firm D call. In germline, CDR1 is SGHVS, CDR2 FQNEAQ. V lost 5 bases to trimming and J lost 2 bases, with 12 bases between them. CDR3 size: 15 residues. The full variable domain, completed using reference TRBV7-8 and TRBJ2-2, is GAGVSQSPRYKVAKRGQDVALRCDPISGHVSLFWYQQALGQGPEFLTYFQNEAQLDKSGLPSDRFFAERPEGSVSTLKIQRTQQEDSAVYLCASSREELNTGELFFGEGSRLTVL.

V is TRBV6-1 and J is TRBJ1-2; TRBD1 matches 8 bases. The CDR3 extends over 13 amino acids. The V and J ends lost 5 bases and 6 bases, in that order; junction bases with no gene match: 5. From germline, CDR1 is MNHNS and CDR2 SASEGT. Here the CDR3 reads CASSYGQGDGYTF. The CDR3 DNA sequence: TGTGCCAGCAGTTACGGACAGGGAGATGGCTACACCTTC.

This clonotype was seen only once. The chain employs TRBV6-1 and TRBJ1-6; no reliable D call. This CDR3 contains 14 residues. Germline V CDR1 and CDR2: MNHNS, SASEGT. The V gene lost 1 base and the J gene lost 10 bases, with 11 bases spanning the gap. CDR3 residues: CASSEGYGPSPLHF. For the CDR3, the DNA is TGTGCCAGCAGTGAAGGGTATGGACCATCACCCCTCCACTTT.

V and J are TRBV27 and TRBJ2-4, with 8 bases matching TRBD1. Germline CDR1 MNHEY, CDR2 SMNVEV (reference sequence). The CDR3 has 15 residues. The V and J ends lost 1 base and 6 bases, in that order; junction bases with no gene match: 5. CDR3 sequence reads: CASSLWGQAANIQYF. The CDR3 nucleotides are TGTGCCAGCAGTTTATGGGGACAGGCGGCAAACATTCAGTACTTC.

Notes on this clonotype: This may be a read error: a much more frequent sequence differs by one nucleotide. The rearrangement uses TRBV28 and TRBJ2-7; 9 bases match TRBD2. The CDR3 consists of 14 residues. Germline-derived CDR1 and CDR2 are MDHEN and SYDVKM. This CDR3 is CACSTLAGTYEQYF. CDR3 coding DNA: TGTGCCTGCAGTACCCTAGCGGGAACGTACGAGCAGTACTTC.

The V gene is TRBV27, the J gene TRBJ2-3; 9 nucleotides match TRBD2. V shed 5 bases, J shed 1 base, and the junction held 7 bases outside the gene matches. This CDR3 is 16 amino acids long. Germline assignment: CDR1 MNHEY and CDR2 SMNVEV (reference sequence). As DNA, the CDR3 is TGTGCCAGCAGTCGTACTAGCGGGTGGGGCACAGATACGCAGTATTTT. This gives the protein CASSRTSGWGTDTQYF.